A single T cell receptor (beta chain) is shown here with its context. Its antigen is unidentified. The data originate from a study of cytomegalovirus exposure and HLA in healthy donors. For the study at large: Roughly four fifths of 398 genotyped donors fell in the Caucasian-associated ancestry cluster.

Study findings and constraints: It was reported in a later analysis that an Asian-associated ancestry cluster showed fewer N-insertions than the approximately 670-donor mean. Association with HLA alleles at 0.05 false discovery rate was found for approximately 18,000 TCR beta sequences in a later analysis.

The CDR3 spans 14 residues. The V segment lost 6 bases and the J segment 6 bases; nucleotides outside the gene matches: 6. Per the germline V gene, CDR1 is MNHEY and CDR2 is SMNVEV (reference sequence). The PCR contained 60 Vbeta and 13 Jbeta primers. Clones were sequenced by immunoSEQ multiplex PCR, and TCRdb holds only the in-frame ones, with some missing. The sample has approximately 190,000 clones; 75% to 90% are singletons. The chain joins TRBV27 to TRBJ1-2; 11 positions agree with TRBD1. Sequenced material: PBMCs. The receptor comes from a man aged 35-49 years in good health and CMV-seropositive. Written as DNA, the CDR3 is TGTGCCAGCAGCCCGGACAGGGGGCTGGATGGCTACACCTTC. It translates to CASSPDRGLDGYTF.